Detailed here is one T cell receptor (beta chain). PCR employed 60 Vbeta and 13 Jbeta primers. The data were produced by immunoSEQ multiplex PCR, yet TCRdb's version contains in-frame clones alone and is incomplete. The table includes 65,000 or so clones, approximately 80% detected once. This sample is part of a study of cytomegalovirus exposure and HLA in healthy donors. The CDR3 is 17 amino acids. Germline loops: CDR1 SGDLS, CDR2 YYNGEE. V lost 4 bases and J 0 bases, leaving 16 bases between the germline ends. What was sequenced was PBMCs. J is TRBJ1-4 and V is TRBV9; TRBD1 might be the D (6 bases). The clonotype comes from a woman in her thirties or forties in good health and CMV-seropositive. The CDR3 protein is CASSPHGGPPTNEKLFF. Written as DNA, the CDR3 is TGTGCCAGCAGCCCCCACGGGGGGCCCCCAACTAATGAAAAACTGTTTTTT. Full variable domain (missing parts from reference TRBV9 and TRBJ1-4): DSGVTQTPKHLITATGQRVTLRCSPRSGDLSVYWYQQSLDQGLQFLIQYYNGEERAKGNILERFSAQQFPDLHSELNLSSLELGDSALYFCASSPHGGPPTNEKLFFGSGTQLSVL.